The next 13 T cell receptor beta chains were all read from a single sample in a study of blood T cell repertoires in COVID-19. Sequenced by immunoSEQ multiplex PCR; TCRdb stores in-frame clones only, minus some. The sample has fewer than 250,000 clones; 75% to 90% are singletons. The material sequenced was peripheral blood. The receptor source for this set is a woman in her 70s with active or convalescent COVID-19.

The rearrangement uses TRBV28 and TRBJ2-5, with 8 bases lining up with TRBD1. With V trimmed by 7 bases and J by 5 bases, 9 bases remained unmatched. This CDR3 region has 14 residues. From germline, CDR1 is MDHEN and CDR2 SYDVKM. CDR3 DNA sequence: TGTGCCAGCACAATACAGGGGGTTCGGGAGACCCAGTACTTC. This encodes CASTIQGVRETQYF.

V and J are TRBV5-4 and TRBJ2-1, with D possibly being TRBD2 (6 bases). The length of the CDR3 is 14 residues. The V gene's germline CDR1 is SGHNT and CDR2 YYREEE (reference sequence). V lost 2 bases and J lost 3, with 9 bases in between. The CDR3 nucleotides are TGTGCCAGCAGCTTACGGGAGAACTACAATGAGCAGTTCTTC. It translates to CASSLRENYNEQFF.

CDR3 nucleotides: TGTGCCAGCAGTCCCTACAGGGGATGGGACACTGAAGCTTTCTTT. This gives the protein CASSPYRGWDTEAFF. The chain has TRBV6-2 or TRBV6-3 and TRBJ1-1; TRBD1 agrees at 7 bases. This CDR3 spans 15 amino acids. Germline CDR1 MNHEY, CDR2 SVGEGT. The ends lost 5 bases at V and 3 bases at J; junction bases unmatched: 9.

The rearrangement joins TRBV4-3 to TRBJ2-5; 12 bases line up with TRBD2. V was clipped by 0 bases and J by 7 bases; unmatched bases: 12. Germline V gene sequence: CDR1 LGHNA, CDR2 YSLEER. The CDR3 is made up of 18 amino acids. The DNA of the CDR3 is TGCGCCAGCAGCCAAGATCCCCCTAGCGGGGGGGCCCCTACGACCCAGTACTTC. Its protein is CASSQDPPSGGAPTTQYF.

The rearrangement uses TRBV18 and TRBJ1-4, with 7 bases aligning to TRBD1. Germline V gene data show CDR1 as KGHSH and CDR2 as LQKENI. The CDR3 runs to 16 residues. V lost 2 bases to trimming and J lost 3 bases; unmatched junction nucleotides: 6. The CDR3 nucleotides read TGTGCCAGCTCACCAGCGGGAGGGACAGCTAATGAAAAACTGTTTTTT. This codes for CASSPAGGTANEKLFF.

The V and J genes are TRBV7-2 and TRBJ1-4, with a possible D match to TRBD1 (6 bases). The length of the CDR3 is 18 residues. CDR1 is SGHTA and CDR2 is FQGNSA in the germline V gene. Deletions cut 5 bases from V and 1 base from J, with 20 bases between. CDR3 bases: TGTGCCAGCAGCGCCGGCCGGACCAGGGGTGGAACTAATGAAAAACTGTTTTTT. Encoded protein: CASSAGRTRGGTNEKLFF.

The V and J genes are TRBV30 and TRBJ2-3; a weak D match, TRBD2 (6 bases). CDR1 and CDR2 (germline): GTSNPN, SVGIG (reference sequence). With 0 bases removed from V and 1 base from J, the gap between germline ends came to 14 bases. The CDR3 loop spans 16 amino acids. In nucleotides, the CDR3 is TGTGCCTGGAGTGTACGGCGGGGCGCCGGCACAGATACGCAGTATTTT. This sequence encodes CAWSVRRGAGTDTQYF.

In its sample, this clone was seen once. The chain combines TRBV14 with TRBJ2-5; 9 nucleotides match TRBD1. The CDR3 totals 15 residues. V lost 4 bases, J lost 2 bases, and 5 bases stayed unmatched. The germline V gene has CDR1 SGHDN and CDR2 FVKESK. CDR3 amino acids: CASSRYRGQQETQYF. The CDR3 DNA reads TGTGCCAGCAGCCGCTACAGGGGGCAACAAGAGACCCAGTACTTC.

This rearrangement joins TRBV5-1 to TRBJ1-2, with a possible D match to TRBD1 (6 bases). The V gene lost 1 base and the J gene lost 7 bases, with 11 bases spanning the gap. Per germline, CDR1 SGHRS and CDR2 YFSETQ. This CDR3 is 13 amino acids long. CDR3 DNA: TGCGCCAGCAGCTTGATAGGGGGAAGTGGCTACACCTTC. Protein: CASSLIGGSGYTF.

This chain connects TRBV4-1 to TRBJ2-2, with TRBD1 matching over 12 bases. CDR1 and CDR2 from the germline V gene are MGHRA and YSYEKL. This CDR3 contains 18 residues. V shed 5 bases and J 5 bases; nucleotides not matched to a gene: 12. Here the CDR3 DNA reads TGCGCCAGCAGCTATTCTCCGGGACAGGGGGCAGGAACCGGGGAGCTGTTTTTT. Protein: CASSYSPGQGAGTGELFF.

The CDR3 sequence: CAISQGAWYGYTF. The CDR3 DNA is TGTGCCATCAGCCAGGGGGCCTGGTATGGCTACACCTTC. The V call is TRBV10-3, the J call TRBJ1-2; 8 nucleotides line up with TRBD1. The CDR3 contains 13 residues. V lost 6 bases, J lost 5 bases, and 5 bases stayed unmatched. Germline V lookup: CDR1 ENHRY, CDR2 SYGVKD.

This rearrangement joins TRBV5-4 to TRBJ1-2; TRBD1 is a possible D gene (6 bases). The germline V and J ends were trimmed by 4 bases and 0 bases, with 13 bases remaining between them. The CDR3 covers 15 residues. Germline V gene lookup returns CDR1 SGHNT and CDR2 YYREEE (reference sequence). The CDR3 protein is CASSAGQIANYGYTF. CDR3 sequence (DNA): TGTGCCAGCAGCGCCGGACAGATAGCTAACTATGGCTACACCTTC.

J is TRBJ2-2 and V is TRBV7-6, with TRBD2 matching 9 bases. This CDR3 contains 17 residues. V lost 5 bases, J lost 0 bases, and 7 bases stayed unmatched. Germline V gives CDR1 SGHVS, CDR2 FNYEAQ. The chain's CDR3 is CASSRSGGTTNTGELFF. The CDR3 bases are TGTGCCAGCAGCCGTAGCGGGGGAACCACGAACACCGGGGAGCTGTTTTTT.